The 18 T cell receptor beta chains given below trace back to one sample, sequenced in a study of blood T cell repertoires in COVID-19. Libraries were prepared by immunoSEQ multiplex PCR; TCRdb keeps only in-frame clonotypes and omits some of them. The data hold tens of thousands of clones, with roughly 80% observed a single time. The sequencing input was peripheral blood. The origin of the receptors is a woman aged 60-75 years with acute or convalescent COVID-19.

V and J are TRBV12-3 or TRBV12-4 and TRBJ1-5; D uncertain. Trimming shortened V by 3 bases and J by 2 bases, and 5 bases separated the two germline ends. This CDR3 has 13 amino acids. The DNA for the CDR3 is TGTGCCAGCAGTTTTTATGGCAATCAGCCCCAGCATTTT. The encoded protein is CASSFYGNQPQHF.

The CDR3 DNA sequence: TGTGCCAGCTCTCGAGGACGGGAGAACACTGAAGCTTTCTTT. Residues: CASSRGRENTEAFF. The chain joins TRBV18 to TRBJ1-1; the D is unclear. The CDR3 is 14 amino acids. Germline V gene sequence: CDR1 KGHSH, CDR2 LQKENI. Between the trimmed V and J ends, which lost 6 bases and 1 base, there was a span of 12 bases.

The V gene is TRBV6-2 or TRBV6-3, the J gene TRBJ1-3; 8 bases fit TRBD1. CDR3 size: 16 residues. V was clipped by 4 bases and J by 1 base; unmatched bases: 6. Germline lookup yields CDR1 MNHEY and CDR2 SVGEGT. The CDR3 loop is CASSLRTGYSGNTIYF. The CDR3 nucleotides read TGTGCCAGCAGTTTGAGGACAGGGTATTCTGGAAACACCATATATTTT.

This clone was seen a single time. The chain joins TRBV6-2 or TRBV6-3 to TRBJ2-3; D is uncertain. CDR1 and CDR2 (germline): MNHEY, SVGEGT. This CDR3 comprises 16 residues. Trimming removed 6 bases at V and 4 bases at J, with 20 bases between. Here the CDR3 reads CASSPRWPLGPDTQYF. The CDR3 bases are TGTGCCAGCAGCCCTAGGTGGCCTCTGGGCCCAGATACGCAGTATTTT.

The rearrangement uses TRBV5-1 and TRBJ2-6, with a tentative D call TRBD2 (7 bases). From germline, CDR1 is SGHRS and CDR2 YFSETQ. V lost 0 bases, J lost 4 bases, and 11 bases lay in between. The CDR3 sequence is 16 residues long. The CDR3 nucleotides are TGCGCCAGCAGCTTGGTGGCGGGGGCGGGGGCCAACGTCCTGACTTTC. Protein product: CASSLVAGAGANVLTF.

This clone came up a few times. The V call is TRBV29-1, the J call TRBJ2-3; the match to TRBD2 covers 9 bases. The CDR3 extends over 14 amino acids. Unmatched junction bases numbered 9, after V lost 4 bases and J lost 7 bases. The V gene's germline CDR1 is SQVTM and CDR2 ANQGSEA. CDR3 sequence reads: CSVASGGSVNTQYF. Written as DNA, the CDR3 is TGCAGCGTTGCGAGCGGGGGGTCCGTTAATACGCAGTATTTT.

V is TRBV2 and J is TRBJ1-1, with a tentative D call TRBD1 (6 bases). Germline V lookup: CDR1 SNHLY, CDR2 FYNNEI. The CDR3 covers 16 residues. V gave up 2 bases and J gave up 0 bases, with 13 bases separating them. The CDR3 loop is CASSEQGLEVNTEAFF. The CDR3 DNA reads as TGTGCCAGCAGTGAACAGGGGTTGGAGGTGAACACTGAAGCTTTCTTT.

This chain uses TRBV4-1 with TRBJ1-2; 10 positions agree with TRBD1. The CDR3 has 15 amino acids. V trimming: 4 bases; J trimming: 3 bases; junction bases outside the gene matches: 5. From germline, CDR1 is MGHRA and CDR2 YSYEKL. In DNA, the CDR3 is TGCGCCAGCAGCCGCCCGACAGGGGGCGACTATGGCTACACCTTC. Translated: CASSRPTGGDYGYTF.

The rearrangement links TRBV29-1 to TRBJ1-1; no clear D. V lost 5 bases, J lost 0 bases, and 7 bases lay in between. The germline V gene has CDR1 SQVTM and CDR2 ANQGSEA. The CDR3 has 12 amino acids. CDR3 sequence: CSVRALNTEAFF. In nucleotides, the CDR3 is TGCAGCGTTCGAGCACTGAACACTGAAGCTTTCTTT.

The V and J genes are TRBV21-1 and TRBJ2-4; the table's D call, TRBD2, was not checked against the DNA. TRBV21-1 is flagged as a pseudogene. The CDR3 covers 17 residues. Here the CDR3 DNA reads TGTGCCAGCAGCACCCCTCCTGAGCGGATAGCCAAAAACATTCAGTACTTC. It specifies CASSTPPERIAKNIQYF.

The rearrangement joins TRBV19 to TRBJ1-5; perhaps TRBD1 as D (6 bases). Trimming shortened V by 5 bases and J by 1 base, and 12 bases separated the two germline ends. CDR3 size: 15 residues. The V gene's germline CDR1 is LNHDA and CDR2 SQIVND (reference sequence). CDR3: CASSRTVGSNQPQHF. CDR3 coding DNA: TGTGCCAGTAGTCGGACAGTAGGGAGCAATCAGCCCCAGCATTTT.

The DNA of the CDR3 is TGTGCCAGCAGCTCAGTAGGGGGGGGTAACAATCAGCCCCAGCATTTT. The encoded protein is CASSSVGGGNNQPQHF. This chain links TRBV7-2 with TRBJ1-5, with a tentative D call TRBD1 (6 bases). The germline CDR1 and CDR2 sequences are SGHTA and FQGNSA. This CDR3 contains 16 residues. The V gene lost 4 bases and the J gene lost 3 bases, with 16 bases spanning the gap.

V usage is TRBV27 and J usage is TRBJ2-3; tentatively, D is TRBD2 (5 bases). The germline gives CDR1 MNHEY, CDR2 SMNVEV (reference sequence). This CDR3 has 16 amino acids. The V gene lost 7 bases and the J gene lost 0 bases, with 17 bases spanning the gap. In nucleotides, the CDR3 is TGTGCCAGCACCCTGACGGGGATCCTGAGCACAGATACGCAGTATTTT. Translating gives CASTLTGILSTDTQYF.

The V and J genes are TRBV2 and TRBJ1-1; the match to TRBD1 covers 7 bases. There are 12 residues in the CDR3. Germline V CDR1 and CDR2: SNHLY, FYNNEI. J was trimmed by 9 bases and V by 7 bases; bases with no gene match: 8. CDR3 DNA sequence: TGTGCCAGCACTGTCCGACAGGGTAAAGCTTTCTTT. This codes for CASTVRQGKAFF.

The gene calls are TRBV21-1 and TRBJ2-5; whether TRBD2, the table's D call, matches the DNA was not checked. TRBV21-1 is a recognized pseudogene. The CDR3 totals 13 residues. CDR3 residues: CASSKVRQETQYF. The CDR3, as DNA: TGTGCCAGCAGCAAAGTTCGGCAAGAGACCCAGTACTTC.

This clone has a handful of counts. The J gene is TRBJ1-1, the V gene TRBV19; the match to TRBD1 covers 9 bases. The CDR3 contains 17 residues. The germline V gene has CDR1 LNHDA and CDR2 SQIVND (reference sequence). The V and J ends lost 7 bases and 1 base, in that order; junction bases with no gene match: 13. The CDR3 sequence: CASNGAWHRGQNTEAFF. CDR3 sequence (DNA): TGTGCCAGTAACGGTGCATGGCACAGGGGGCAGAACACTGAAGCTTTCTTT.

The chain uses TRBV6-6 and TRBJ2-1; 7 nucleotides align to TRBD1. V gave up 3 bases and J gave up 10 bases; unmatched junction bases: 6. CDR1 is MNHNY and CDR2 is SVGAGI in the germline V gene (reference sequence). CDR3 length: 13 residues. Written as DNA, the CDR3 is TGTGCCAGCAGTTATTCCCGGGACAGAGAGCAGTTCTTC. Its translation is CASSYSRDREQFF.

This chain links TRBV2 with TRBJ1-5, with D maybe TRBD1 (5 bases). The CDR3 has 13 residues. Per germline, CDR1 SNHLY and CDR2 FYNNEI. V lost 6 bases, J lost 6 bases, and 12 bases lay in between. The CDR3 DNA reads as TGTGCCAGCAGGGACACGGGTTTTCAGCCCCAGCATTTT. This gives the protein CASRDTGFQPQHF.